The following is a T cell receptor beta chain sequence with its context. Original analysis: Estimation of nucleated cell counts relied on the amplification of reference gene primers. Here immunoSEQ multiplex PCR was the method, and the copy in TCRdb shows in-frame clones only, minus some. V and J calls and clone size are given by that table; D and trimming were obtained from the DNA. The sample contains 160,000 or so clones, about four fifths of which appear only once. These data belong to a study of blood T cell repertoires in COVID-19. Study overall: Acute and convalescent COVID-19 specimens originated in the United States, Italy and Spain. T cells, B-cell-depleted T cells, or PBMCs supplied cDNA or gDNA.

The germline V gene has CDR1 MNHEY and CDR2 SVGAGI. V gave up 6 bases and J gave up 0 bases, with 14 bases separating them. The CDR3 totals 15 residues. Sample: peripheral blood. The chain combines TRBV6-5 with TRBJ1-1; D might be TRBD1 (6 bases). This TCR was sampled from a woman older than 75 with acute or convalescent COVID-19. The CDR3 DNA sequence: TGTGCCAGCAGGGTGGGCGGGGGCATGAACACTGAAGCTTTCTTT. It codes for CASRVGGGMNTEAFF.